What follows describes a single T cell receptor (beta chain). The antigen remains unidentified. This record comes from a study of OX40 agonist ivuxolimab in advanced cancers. The overall study: Of mixed ages from about 20 to 85 and averaging about 60 years, the group was more than 65% male. Overall study findings and caveats: The mean number of expanded clones was higher in CD8+ T cells than in CD4+.

Autoimmune disease history or systemic immunosuppression excluded patients. Drawing of blood for sampling happened at baseline, at cycle 4 day 1, and at cycle 7 day 1. Some clones are missing from TCRdb's copy, which holds only in-frame ones; the method was immunoSEQ multiplex PCR. The data hold 35,000 to 40,000 clones, with 70% to 90% observed a single time. The sequences come from CD4+ or CD8+ T cells sorted from blood, collected in a trial of the OX40 agonist ivuxolimab. The TCR originated in an adult with an advanced solid tumor such as melanoma, head and neck, liver or kidney cancer.

CDR3 sequence (DNA): TGCGCCAGCAGCTTGGTGGGGGGTTCACCCCTCCACTTT. Translation gives CASSLVGGSPLHF. This chain joins TRBV5-1 and TRBJ1-6, with a possible D match to TRBD1 (5 bases). Trimming removed 0 bases from V and 9 bases from J, with 7 bases in between. Germline V CDR1 and CDR2: SGHRS, YFSETQ. The CDR3 spans 13 residues.